The clone carrying this T cell receptor (beta chain) was found a few times. As yet, its antigen is unknown. Primers for the PCR totalled 60 Vbeta and 13 Jbeta. TCRdb keeps only in-frame clones here, not all; method: immunoSEQ multiplex PCR. The sample has 120,000 or so clones; more than 60% are singletons. This sample is drawn from a study of cytomegalovirus exposure and HLA in healthy donors. Study outcomes and limitations: Across donors, presence/absence analyses took sequencing depth to be roughly uniform. Follow-up analysis found HLA locus-dependent TCR association rates, highest for DRB1 and lowest for HLA-C. There were some public TCRs occurring in many donors, but most TCR sequences were rare.

The donors were healthy bone marrow donors. V shed 4 bases and J shed 0 bases, with 10 bases lying between them. Germline CDR1 and CDR2: SGDLS and YYNGEE. The CDR3 is 14 amino acids. The receptor's source is a man younger than 45 in good health and CMV-seropositive. The chain couples TRBV9 to TRBJ1-1; no definite D call. Sequenced material: PBMCs. The CDR3 here is CASSPAELNTEAFF. CDR3 bases: TGTGCCAGCAGCCCGGCGGAATTGAACACTGAAGCTTTCTTT.